Listed below are T cell receptor beta chains from one sample, sequenced in a study of T cell responses to AZD1222 COVID-19 vaccine. Produced via immunoSEQ multiplex PCR; TCRdb's table is partial and in-frame only. The data hold some 110,000 clones, with around 82% observed a single time. The sample here was peripheral blood, taken on day 0 of AZD1222 vaccination. These receptors came from an adult in good health. CDR3s include the opening cysteine and the closing phenylalanine or tryptophan. D genes are given only for firm matches. Clone size is given for some rows only: seen once, a few or many times, or a class if the clone is expanded.

D	V	J	size	DNA	CDR3
NA	TRBV19	TRBJ1-5	NA	TGTGCCAGTGAAGAGGGCGGAAAACAGCAGCCCCAGCATTTT	CASEEGGKQQPQHF
NA	TRBV30	TRBJ1-5	NA	TGTGCCTGGGGAGCCGAGACAGGCCTAAATCAGCCCCAGCATTTT	CAWGAETGLNQPQHF
NA	TRBV19	TRBJ2-1	NA	TGTGCCAGTAGTATCGGCCGACAGAGCTCCTACAATGAGCAGTTCTTC	CASSIGRQSSYNEQFF
NA	TRBV7-9	TRBJ2-7	NA	TGTGCCAGCAGCTTAGAGGGGGTTGGGAGAGAGGTCCCATACGAGCAGTACTTC	CASSLEGVGREVPYEQYF
NA	TRBV9	TRBJ2-1	NA	TGTGCCAGCAGCCCTCCAAACGAATACAATGAGCAGTTCTTC	CASSPPNEYNEQFF
NA	TRBV27	TRBJ1-5	NA	TGTGCCAGCACCCTTCTTTGGACGGACGGCAATCAGCCCCAGCATTTT	CASTLLWTDGNQPQHF
NA	TRBV5-1	TRBJ2-1	NA	TGCGCCAGCAGCTTTTGGCCCGCGCTCCGGTACAATGAGCAGTTCTTC	CASSFWPALRYNEQFF
TRBD2	TRBV2	TRBJ2-3	NA	TGTGCCAGCAGCCTCGATTCACGGGGACTAGCGGCTAGCACAGATACGCAGTATTTT	CASSLDSRGLAASTDTQYF
NA	TRBV25-1	TRBJ1-2	NA	TGTGCCAGCAGTGAACACCGCCCAAACTATGGCTACACCTTC	CASSEHRPNYGYTF
NA	TRBV18	TRBJ2-7	NA	TGTGCCAGCTCACTCCACCCCGGTCCGTCCTACGAGCAGTACTTC	CASSLHPGPSYEQYF
TRBD1	TRBV28	TRBJ1-2	NA	TGTGCCAGCAGTATAGGACAGGGGTACTATGGCTACACCTTC	CASSIGQGYYGYTF
NA	TRBV25-1	TRBJ2-7	NA	TGTGCCAGCGGGGACGGCTACGAGCAGTACTTC	CASGDGYEQYF
NA	TRBV28	TRBJ1-5	NA	TGTGCCAGCAGGGAGCGGTTGGGGACCTTCAATCAGCCCCAGCATTTT	CASRERLGTFNQPQHF
NA	TRBV7-2	TRBJ2-3	NA	TGTGCCAGCAGCTTAGGCGGCCTGCCAGTAGATACGCAGTATTTT	CASSLGGLPVDTQYF
TRBD1	TRBV10-2	TRBJ1-5	NA	TGCGCCAGCAGGGGGACAGTTAGCAATCAGCCCCAGCATTTT	CASRGTVSNQPQHF
NA	TRBV11-3	TRBJ1-1	NA	TGTGCCAGCAGCTTAGTCAGGAACACTGAAGCTTTCTTT	CASSLVRNTEAFF
NA	TRBV10-3	TRBJ2-7	NA	TGTGCCATCAGTGGGGGAGAAGCCGTATTTGAGCAGTACTTC	CAISGGEAVFEQYF
NA	TRBV5-4	TRBJ1-2	NA	TGTGCCAGCAGCCCCGACGGTTATGGCTACACCTTC	CASSPDGYGYTF
TRBD1	TRBV28	TRBJ1-5	few	TGTGCCAGCAGTTTAACAGGGGAGAAGCCCCAGCATTTT	CASSLTGEKPQHF
NA	TRBV29-1	TRBJ2-7	once	TGCAGCGTTGGATCCTGGGGAGCACGGGTCTACGAGCAGTACTTC	CSVGSWGARVYEQYF
NA	TRBV5-1	TRBJ2-1	NA	TGCGCCAGCAGCTTGTTTCCAGACCCCTACAATGAGCAGTTCTTC	CASSLFPDPYNEQFF
NA	TRBV14	TRBJ1-4	NA	TGTGCCAGCAGCCGAGGGGGTAGTGAAAAACTGTTTTTT	CASSRGGSEKLFF
TRBD2	TRBV4-2	TRBJ2-5	NA	TGTGCCAGCAGCCAAGATGGGGCGACTAGCCGAGAGACCCAGTACTTC	CASSQDGATSRETQYF
TRBD1	TRBV6-5	TRBJ1-2	NA	TGTGCCAGCAGTCTGACAGGGGGGACTGGCTACACCTTC	CASSLTGGTGYTF
TRBD1	TRBV7-2	TRBJ1-5	NA	TGTGCCAGCAGCGGGGGGACAGGGAATCAGCCCCAGCATTTT	CASSGGTGNQPQHF
NA	TRBV7-2	TRBJ2-1	NA	TGTGCCAGCAGCTTAGAGGCAGGACGCTACAATGAGCAGTTCTTC	CASSLEAGRYNEQFF
TRBD1	TRBV5-8	TRBJ1-5	NA	TGTGCCAGCAGCCCTGGGACAGGGATGAAATATAGCAATCAGCCCCAGCATTTT	CASSPGTGMKYSNQPQHF
NA	TRBV13	TRBJ2-5	few	TGTGCCAGCAGCCCGAAAGGACTGGGCCCTTCGTCCAGGGGGGCCCAGTACTTC	CASSPKGLGPSSRGAQYF
NA	TRBV4-1	TRBJ1-6	NA	TGCGCCAGCAGCAGGACTGGCTCCTATAATTCACCCCTCCACTTT	CASSRTGSYNSPLHF
TRBD1	TRBV24-1	TRBJ2-7	NA	TGTGCCACCAGTGATTTGATGTACGGGACAGGGGATCGAAGCGAGCAGTACTTC	CATSDLMYGTGDRSEQYF
TRBD1	TRBV15	TRBJ2-7	NA	TGTGCCACCAGCAGGCCCGGGACAGACAAGTACTACGAGCAGTACTTC	CATSRPGTDKYYEQYF
NA	TRBV27	TRBJ2-5	NA	TGTGCCAGCAGTGCCCCCCCCCAAGAGACCCAGTACTTC	CASSAPPQETQYF
NA	TRBV3-1/TRBV3-2	TRBJ1-1	few	TGTGCCAGCAGCCAAGAAGGCCGGCCTAAGGCTTTCTTT	CASSQEGRPKAFF
TRBD1	TRBV4-2	TRBJ2-6	once	TGTGCCAGCAGCCCCGGACAGGGAAGTGCGGGGGCCAACGTCCTGACTTTC	CASSPGQGSAGANVLTF
NA	TRBV11-1	TRBJ1-4	NA	TGTGCCAGCAGCTTAAGCGGCAGAACCAATGAAAAACTGTTTTTT	CASSLSGRTNEKLFF